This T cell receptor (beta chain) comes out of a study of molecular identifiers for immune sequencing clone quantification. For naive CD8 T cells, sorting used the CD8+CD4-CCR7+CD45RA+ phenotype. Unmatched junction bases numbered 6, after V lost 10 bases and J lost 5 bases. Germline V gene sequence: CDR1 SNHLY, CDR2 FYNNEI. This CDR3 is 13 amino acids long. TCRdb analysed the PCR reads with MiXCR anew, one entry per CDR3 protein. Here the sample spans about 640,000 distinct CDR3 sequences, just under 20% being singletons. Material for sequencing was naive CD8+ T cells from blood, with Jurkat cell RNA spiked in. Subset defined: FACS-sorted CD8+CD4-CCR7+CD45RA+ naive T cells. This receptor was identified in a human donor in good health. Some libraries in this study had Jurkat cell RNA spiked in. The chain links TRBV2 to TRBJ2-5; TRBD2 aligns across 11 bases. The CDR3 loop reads CATLLAGVETQYF. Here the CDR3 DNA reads TGTGCCACACTACTAGCGGGAGTGGAGACCCAGTACTTC.